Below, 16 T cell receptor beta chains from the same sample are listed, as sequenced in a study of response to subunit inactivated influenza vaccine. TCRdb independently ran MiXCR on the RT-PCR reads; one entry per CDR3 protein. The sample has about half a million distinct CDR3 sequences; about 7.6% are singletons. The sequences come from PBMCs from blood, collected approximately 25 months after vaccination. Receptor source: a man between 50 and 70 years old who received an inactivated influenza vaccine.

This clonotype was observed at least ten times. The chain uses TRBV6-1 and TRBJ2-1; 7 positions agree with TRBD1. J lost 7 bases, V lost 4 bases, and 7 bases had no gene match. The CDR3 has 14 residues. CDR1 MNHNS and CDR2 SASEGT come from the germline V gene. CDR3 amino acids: CASSAGQVWNEQFF. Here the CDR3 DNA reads TGTGCCAGCAGTGCCGGACAGGTTTGGAATGAGCAGTTCTTC.

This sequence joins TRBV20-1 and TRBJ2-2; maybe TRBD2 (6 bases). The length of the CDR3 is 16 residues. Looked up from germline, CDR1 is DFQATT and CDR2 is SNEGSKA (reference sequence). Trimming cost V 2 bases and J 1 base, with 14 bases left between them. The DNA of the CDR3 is TGCAGTGCTAGATGGTCGGGACTCAAGAACACCGGGGAGCTGTTTTTT. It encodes CSARWSGLKNTGELFF.

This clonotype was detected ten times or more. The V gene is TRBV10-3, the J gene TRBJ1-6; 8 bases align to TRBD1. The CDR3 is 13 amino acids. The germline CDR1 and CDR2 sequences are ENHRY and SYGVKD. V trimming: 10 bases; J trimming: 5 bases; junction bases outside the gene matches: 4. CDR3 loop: CASKTGDNSPLHF. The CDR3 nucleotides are TGTGCCAGCAAGACAGGGGATAATTCACCCCTCCACTTT.

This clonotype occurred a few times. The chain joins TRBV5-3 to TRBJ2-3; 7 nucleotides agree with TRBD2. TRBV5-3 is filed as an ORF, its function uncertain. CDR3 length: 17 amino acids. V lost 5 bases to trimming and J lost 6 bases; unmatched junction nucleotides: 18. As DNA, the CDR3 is TGTGCCAGAAGTACTATCTTCAGAGCGGGGCGCTCCGATACGCAGTATTTT. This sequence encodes CARSTIFRAGRSDTQYF.

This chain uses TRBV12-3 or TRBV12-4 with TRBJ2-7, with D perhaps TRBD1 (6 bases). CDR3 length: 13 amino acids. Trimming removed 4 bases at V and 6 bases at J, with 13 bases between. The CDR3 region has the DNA TGTGCCAGCAGTTATCAGGGGAGCGGCGAGCAGTACTTC. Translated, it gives CASSYQGSGEQYF.

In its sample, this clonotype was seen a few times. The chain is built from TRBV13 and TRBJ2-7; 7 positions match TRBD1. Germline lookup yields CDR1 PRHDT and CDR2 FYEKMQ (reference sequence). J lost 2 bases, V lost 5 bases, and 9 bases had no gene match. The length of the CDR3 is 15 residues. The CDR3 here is CASSLRQGRTYEQYF. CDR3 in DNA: TGTGCCAGCAGCCTGCGACAGGGTAGGACCTACGAGCAGTACTTC.

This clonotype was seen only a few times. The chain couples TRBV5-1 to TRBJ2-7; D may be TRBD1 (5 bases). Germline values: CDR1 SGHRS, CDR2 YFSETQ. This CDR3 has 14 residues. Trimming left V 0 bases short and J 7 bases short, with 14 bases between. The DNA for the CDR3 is TGCGCCAGCAGCTTGGCCAGGGCCCGTGAGGAGCAGTACTTC. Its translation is CASSLARAREEQYF. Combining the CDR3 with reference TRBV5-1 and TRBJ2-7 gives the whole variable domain KAGVTQTPRYLIKTRGQQVTLSCSPISGHRSVSWYQQTPGQGLQFLFEYFSETQRNKGNFPGRFSGRQFSNSRSEMNVSTLELGDSALYLCASSLARAREEQYFGPGTRLTVT.

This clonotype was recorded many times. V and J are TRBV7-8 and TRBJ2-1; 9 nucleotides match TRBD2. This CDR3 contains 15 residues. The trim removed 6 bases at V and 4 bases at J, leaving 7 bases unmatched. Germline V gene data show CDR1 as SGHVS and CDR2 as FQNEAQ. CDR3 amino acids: CASRKAGGLYNEQFF. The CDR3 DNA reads TGTGCCAGCAGAAAAGCGGGGGGCTTGTACAATGAGCAGTTCTTC.

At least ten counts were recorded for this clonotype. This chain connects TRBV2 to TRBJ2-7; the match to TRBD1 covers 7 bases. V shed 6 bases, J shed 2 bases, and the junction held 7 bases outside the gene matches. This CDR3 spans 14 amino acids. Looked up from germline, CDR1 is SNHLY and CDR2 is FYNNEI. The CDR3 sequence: CASRAGTETYEQYF. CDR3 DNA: TGTGCCAGCAGGGCCGGGACAGAAACCTACGAGCAGTACTTC.

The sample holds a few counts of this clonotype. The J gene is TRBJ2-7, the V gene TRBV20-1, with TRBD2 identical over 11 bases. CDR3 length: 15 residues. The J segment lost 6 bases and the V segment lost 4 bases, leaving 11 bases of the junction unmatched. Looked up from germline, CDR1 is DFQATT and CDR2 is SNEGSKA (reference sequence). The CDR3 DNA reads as TGCAGTGCTATTCATTTAGCGGGAGGGCTGTCCGAGCAGTACTTC. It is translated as CSAIHLAGGLSEQYF.

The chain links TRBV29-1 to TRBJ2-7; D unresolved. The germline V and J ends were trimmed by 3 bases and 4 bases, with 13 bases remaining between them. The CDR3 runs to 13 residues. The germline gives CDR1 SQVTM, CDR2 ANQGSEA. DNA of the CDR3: TGCAGCGTTGAGAATCCTACCAATTACGAGCAGTACTTC. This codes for CSVENPTNYEQYF.

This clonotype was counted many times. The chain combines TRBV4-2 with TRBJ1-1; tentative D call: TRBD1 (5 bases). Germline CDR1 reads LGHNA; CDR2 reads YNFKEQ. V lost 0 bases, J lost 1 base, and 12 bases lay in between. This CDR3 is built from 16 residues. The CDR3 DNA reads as TGTGCCAGCAGCCAAGATGGGGCAGGGTGGAACACTGAAGCTTTCTTT. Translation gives CASSQDGAGWNTEAFF.

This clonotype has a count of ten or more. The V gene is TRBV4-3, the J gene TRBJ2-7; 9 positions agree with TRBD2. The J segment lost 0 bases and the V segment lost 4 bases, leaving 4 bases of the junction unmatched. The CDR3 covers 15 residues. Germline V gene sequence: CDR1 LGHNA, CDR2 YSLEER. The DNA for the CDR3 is TGCGCCAGCAGCCCCCTAGCGGGAAGCTCCTACGAGCAGTACTTC. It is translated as CASSPLAGSSYEQYF.

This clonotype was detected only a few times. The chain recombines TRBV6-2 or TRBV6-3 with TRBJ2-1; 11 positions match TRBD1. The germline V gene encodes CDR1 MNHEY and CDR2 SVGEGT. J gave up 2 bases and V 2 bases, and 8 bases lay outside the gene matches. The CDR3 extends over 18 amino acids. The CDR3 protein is CASSYDPRTGGAYNEQFF. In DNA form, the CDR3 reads TGTGCCAGCAGTTACGATCCCCGGACAGGGGGCGCCTACAATGAGCAGTTCTTC.

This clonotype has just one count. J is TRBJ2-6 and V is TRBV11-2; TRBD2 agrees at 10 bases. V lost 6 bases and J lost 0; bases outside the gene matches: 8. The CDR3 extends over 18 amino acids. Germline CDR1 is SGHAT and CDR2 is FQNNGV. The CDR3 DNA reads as TGTGCCAGCAGGGCTTCGGGACTAGCGATCTCTGGGGCCAACGTCCTGACTTTC. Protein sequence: CASRASGLAISGANVLTF.

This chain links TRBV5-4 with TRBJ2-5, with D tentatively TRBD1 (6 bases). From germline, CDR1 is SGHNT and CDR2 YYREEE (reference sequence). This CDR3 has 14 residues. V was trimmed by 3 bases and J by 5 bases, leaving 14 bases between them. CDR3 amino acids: CASSWDTGWETQYF. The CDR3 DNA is TGTGCCAGCAGCTGGGACACCGGTTGGGAGACCCAGTACTTC. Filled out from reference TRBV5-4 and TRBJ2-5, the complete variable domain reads ETGVTQSPTHLIKTRGQQVTLRCSSQSGHNTVSWYQQALGQGPQFIFQYYREEENGRGNFPPRFSGLQFPNYSSELNVNALELDDSALYLCASSWDTGWETQYFGPGTRLLVL.